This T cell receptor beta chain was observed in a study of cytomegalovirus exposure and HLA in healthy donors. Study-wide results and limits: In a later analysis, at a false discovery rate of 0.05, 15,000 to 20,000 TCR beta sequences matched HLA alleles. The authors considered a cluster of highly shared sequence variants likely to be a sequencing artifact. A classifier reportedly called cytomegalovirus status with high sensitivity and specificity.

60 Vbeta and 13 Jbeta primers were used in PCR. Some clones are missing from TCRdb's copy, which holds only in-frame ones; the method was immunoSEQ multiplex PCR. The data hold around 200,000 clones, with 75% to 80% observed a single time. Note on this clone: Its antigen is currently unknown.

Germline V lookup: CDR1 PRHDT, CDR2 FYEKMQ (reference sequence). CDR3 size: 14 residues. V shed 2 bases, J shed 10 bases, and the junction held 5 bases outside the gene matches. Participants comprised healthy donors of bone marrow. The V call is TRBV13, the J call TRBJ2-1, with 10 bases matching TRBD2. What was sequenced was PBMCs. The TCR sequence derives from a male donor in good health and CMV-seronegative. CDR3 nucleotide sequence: TGTGCCAGCAGCTTAAGGCTAGCGGGGGACGAGCAGTTCTTC. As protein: CASSLRLAGDEQFF. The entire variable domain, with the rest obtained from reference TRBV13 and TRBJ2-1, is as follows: AAGVIQSPRHLIKEKRETATLKCYPIPRHDTVYWYQQGPGQDPQFLISFYEKMQSDKGSIPDRFSAQQFSDYHSELNMSSLELGDSALYFCASSLRLAGDEQFFGPGTRLTVL.